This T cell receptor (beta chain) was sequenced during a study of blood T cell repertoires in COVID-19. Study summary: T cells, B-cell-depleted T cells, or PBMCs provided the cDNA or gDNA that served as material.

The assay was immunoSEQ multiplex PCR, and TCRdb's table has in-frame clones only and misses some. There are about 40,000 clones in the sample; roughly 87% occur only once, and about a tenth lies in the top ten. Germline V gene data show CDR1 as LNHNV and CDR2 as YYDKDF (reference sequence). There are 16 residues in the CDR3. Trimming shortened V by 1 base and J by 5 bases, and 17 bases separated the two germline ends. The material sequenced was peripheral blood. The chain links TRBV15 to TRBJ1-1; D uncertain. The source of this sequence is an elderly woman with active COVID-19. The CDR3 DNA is TGTGCCACCAGCAGAGCCCGTGGACTGACGCGAACTGAAGCTTTCTTT. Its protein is CATSRARGLTRTEAFF.